This T cell receptor (beta chain) is from a study of control samples from healthy donors and cancer patients. Profiled with immunoSEQ multiplex PCR; TCRdb holds only in-frame clones, not every one. This sample yields about 130,000 clones, of which around 94% are seen a single time; over 12% belongs to the top ten. Unmatched junction bases numbered 3, after V lost 3 bases and J lost 6 bases. The CDR3 is 14 amino acids. Germline V gene data show CDR1 as GTSNPN and CDR2 as SVGIG (reference sequence). What was sequenced was PBMCs. The TCR sequence derives from a man in his sixties with colorectal cancer. The chain carries TRBV30 and TRBJ2-2; 11 bases agree with TRBD2. CDR3 coding DNA: TGTGCCTGGAGACTAGCGGGGGTTCCCGGGGAGCTGTTTTTT. This codes for CAWRLAGVPGELFF.